This T cell receptor beta chain was profiled in a study of metastatic and nonmetastatic thyroid tumors. Study overall: Repertoires from blood and tumor or nodule tissue of malignant and benign thyroid patients were compared.

The sample holds many counts of this clone. All patients were treatment-naive before thyroid surgery. Authors' methods: CDR3 differences across clinicopathological groups were used to build a distant-metastasis classifier for papillary thyroid cancer. TCRdb called clones again from the PCR reads with MiXCR. These V and J calls originate from TCRdb's pipeline instead of the authors' own analysis. The data show about 12,000 clones, 9% to 13% seen once. The CDR3 has 14 amino acids. V was clipped by 8 bases and J by 6 bases; unmatched bases: 15. Germline assignment: CDR1 DFQATT and CDR2 SNEGSKA (reference sequence).

The chain is built from TRBV20-1 and TRBJ2-7; TRBD1 matches at 8 bases. Source material: blood. The source is a female donor with papillary thyroid cancer or a benign thyroid nodule (not recorded which). Some clones in this sample may be carry-over from other donors' samples. The CDR3, as DNA: TGCAGTACATCCACTTATTCAGGGGGCGGCGAGCAGTACTTC. This encodes CSTSTYSGGGEQYF.